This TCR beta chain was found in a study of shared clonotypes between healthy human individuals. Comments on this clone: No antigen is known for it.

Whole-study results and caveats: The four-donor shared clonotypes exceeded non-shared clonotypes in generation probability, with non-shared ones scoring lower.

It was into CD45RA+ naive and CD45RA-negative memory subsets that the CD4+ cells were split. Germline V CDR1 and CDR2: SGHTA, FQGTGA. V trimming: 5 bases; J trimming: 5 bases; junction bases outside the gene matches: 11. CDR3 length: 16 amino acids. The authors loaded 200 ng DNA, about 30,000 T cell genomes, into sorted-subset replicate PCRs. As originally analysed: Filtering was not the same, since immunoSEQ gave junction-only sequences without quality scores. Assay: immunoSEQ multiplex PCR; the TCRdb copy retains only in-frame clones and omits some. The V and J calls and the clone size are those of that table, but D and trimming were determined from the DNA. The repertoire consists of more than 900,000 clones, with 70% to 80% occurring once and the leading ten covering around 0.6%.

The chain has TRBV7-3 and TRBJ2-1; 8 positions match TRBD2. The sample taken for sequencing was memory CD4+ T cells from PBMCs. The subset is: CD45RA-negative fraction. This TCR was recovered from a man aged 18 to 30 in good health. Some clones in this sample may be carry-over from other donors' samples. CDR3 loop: CASSPQGSGENNEQFF. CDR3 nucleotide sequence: TGTGCCAGCAGCCCACAGGGTAGCGGGGAGAACAATGAGCAGTTCTTC.